This T cell receptor beta chain was documented in a study of regulatory T cells in long-lasting Graves disease. This clonotype was picked up many times. Trimming left V 7 bases short and J 0 bases short, with 12 bases between. The CDR3 runs to 13 residues. Germline V gene sequence: CDR1 SQVTM, CDR2 ANQGSEA. As for time point: persistent/refractory GD, antithyroid drugs over 5 years with positive TRAb. Researchers made the TCR library from RNA that was extracted from PBMCs. Sequencing libraries for TCR beta were prepared with iRepertoire HTBI primers and Arm-PCR of CDR3 regions. TCRdb independently ran MiXCR on the multiplex PCR reads; one entry per CDR3 protein. This table has 350,000 to 450,000 distinct CDR3 sequences, under 25% appearing once.

The clonotype originates from a female donor with Graves disease. J is TRBJ2-5 and V is TRBV29-1, with a possible D match to TRBD1 (6 bases). The sample consisted of peripheral blood mononuclear cells (PBMCs), taken when the disease was refractory, from a patient treated with antithyroid drugs. CDR3 DNA sequence: TGCAGCGGAGAAAACAGGGACCAAGAGACCCAGTACTTC. It is translated as CSGENRDQETQYF.